The sequence of this TCR beta chain was determined in a study of cytomegalovirus exposure and HLA in healthy donors. Study-wide background: The same platform as the roughly 630 first-cohort repertoires was used for the roughly 130 validation repertoires, a later analysis reported. Study findings and constraints: A few chains linked to CMV were shown in vitro to be specific for CMV antigens. Reported results showed that the classifier diagnosed cytomegalovirus status with high specificity and sensitivity.

Libraries were prepared by immunoSEQ multiplex PCR; TCRdb keeps only in-frame clonotypes and omits some of them. Of about 160,000 clones listed, 95% to 96% are singletons. This clone appeared once. Its antigen is still unknown. The length of the CDR3 is 14 residues. Germline V gene data show CDR1 as LNHDA and CDR2 as SQIVND (reference sequence). V lost 0 bases and J lost 6, with 6 bases in between. The donors were part of the approximately 120-subject validation cohort, which stood apart from the 666-subject first cohort. Sequenced input: PBMCs. The clonotype was recovered from a young woman in good health and CMV-seronegative. This chain connects TRBV19 to TRBJ1-6, with D uncertain. In DNA form, the CDR3 reads TGTGCCAGTAGTATAGATACTGCTAATTCACCCCTCCACTTT. Its protein product is CASSIDTANSPLHF.